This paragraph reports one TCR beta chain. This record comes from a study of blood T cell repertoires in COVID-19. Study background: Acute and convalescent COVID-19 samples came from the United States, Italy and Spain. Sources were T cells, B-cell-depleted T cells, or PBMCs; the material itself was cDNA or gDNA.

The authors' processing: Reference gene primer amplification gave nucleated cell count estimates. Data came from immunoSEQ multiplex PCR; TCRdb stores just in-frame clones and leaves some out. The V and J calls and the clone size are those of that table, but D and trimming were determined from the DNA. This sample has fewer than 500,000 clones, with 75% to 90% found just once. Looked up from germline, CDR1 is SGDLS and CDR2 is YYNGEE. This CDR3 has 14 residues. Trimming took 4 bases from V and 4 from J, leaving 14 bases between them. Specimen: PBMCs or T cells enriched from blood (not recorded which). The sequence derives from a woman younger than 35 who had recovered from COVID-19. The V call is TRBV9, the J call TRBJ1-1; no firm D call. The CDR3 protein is CASSPHGQATEAFF. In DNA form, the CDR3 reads TGTGCCAGCAGCCCGCACGGCCAGGCCACTGAAGCTTTCTTT.